The 7 T cell receptor beta chains below were found in one sample sequenced in a study of T cells after yellow fever vaccination. TCRdb analysed the 5' RACE reads with MiXCR anew, one entry per CDR3 protein. Of 200,000 to 300,000 distinct CDR3 sequences listed, 10% to 15% were seen once; the top ten hold around 0.49%. This specimen was CD4+ T cells sorted from PBMCs, taken 45 days after the yellow fever booster vaccination. These receptors originate from a man younger than 45 who received the YFV17D yellow fever vaccine.

This clonotype has just a few counts. The CDR3 region has the DNA TGCGCCAGCAGCCAAGAAGCCCCAGATACGCAGTATTTT. It is translated as CASSQEAPDTQYF. The rearrangement joins TRBV4-1 to TRBJ2-3; D is unresolved. V shed 0 bases and J shed 4 bases, with 5 bases lying between them. The germline gives CDR1 MGHRA, CDR2 YSYEKL. This CDR3 has 13 amino acids.

This clonotype was counted a few times. V gene TRBV20-1 combines with J gene TRBJ2-1; 7 positions match TRBD2. V was clipped by 5 bases and J by 7 bases; unmatched bases: 11. The germline V gene has CDR1 DFQATT and CDR2 SNEGSKA (reference sequence). The CDR3 covers 14 residues. For the CDR3, the DNA is TGCAGTGCTCGACGCGGGAGATCTTTGAATGAGCAGTTCTTC. Protein product: CSARRGRSLNEQFF.

This chain's CDR3 is CASSWRKPEETQYF. The CDR3 DNA follows: TGTGCCAGCAGTTGGAGGAAACCGGAAGAGACCCAGTACTTC. The rearrangement joins TRBV12-3 or TRBV12-4 to TRBJ2-5; maybe TRBD2 (5 bases). The CDR3 is 14 residues long. The ends were cut back, 4 bases at V and 3 bases at J, with 12 bases in the middle.

The chain has TRBV18 and TRBJ1-2; possibly TRBD1 for D (5 bases). The CDR3 covers 13 residues. Germline values: CDR1 KGHSH, CDR2 LQKENI. V lost 5 bases to trimming and J lost 2 bases, with 9 bases between them. CDR3 nucleotide sequence: TGTGCCAGCTCAACTGACAGAAACTATGGCTACACCTTC. It specifies CASSTDRNYGYTF.

This clonotype has only a few counts. CDR3 protein: CSAYGSGANVLTF. The CDR3 DNA sequence: TGCAGTGCCTATGGGTCTGGGGCCAACGTCCTGACTTTC. The chain combines TRBV20-1 with TRBJ2-6, with D unresolved. The CDR3 is 13 residues long. V lost 6 bases, J lost 1 base, and 7 bases lay in between. Germline-derived CDR1 and CDR2 are DFQATT and SNEGSKA (reference sequence).

CDR3 loop: CATSTSTLSGTQYF. The CDR3, as DNA: TGTGCCACCAGCACCAGTACCCTGTCGGGTACGCAGTATTTT. The V call is TRBV15, the J call TRBJ2-3; no firm D call. This CDR3 is built from 14 residues. CDR1 and CDR2 from the germline V gene are LNHNV and YYDKDF (reference sequence). V lost 4 bases and J lost 8, with 16 bases in between.

This chain uses TRBV20-1 with TRBJ2-2; no clear D. CDR3 size: 13 residues. The V end lost 2 bases, the J end lost 6 bases, and 10 bases lay between the germline ends. Germline V gives CDR1 DFQATT, CDR2 SNEGSKA (reference sequence). In DNA, the CDR3 is TGCAGTGCTAGATTAGTAGTCCCCGGGGAGCTGTTTTTT. Its translation is CSARLVVPGELFF.